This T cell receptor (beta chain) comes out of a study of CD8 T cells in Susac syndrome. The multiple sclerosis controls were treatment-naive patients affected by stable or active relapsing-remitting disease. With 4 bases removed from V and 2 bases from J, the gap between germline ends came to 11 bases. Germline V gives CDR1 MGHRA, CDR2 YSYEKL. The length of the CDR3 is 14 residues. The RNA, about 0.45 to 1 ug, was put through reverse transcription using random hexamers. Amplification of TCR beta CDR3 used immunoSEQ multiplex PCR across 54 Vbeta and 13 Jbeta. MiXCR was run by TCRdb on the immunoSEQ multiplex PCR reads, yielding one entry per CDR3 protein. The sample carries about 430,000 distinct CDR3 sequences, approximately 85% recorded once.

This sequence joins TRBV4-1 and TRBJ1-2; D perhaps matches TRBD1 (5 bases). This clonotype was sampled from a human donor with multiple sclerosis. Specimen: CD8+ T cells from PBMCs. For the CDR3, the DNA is TGCGCCAGCAGCCCCTGGGGGGGAAACTATGGCTACACCTTC. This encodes CASSPWGGNYGYTF.